This record covers a single T cell receptor beta chain. What antigen it recognizes has not been identified. No per-base quality is available; no much larger clone lies one base away. The sample contains more than one DNA sequence encoding this CDR3. The data belong to a study of cytomegalovirus exposure and HLA in healthy donors (dated by TCRdb to 2015 to 2018). Regarding the study in general: According to an earlier analysis of around 600 of the donors, about 180 million T cells yielded some 110 million unique TCR beta sequences and about 280 Gb of sequence data. Approximately 310 gigabases of sequencing data and roughly 90 million unique TCR sequences were included in an early release covering about 700 HLA-typed donors. Among the approximately 400 genotyped donors, 75% to 90% belonged to the genetic ancestry cluster associated with self-reported Caucasian donors. The study aimed to test whether signatures of past pathogen exposure could be identified by cataloging public T cell receptors. The study used immunosequencing to profile the T cell repertoires of more than 650 subjects and linked those repertoires to cytomegalovirus serostatus. A separate validation cohort of over 95 different subjects was used in addition to the approximately 700-subject first cohort. High-throughput TCR immunosequencing, statistical association of individual TCRs with disease status, and machine learning were combined to predict cytomegalovirus infection status. A later analysis re-examined previously published TCR beta repertoires from 610 or so donors and added high-resolution HLA genotyping to investigate patterns of TCR occurrence. Rather than drawing on any new phenotypic data, the later analysis identified candidate immune exposures from TCR beta sequences and the way those sequences occurred across donors. An earlier analysis of several hundred of the donors used high-throughput TCR beta sequencing to judge whether each TCR beta V gene segment behaved as functional or pseudogenic. Alongside the repertoire data, information on donor age, sex, ethnicity and CMV serostatus was compiled. A later genetic analysis took genome-wide SNP genotypes for about 65% of the 666 donors and used that subset as a discovery cohort. All discovery cohort repertoires had been generated on a single sequencing platform. HLA typing covered class I and class II loci at four-digit resolution. Typing coverage varied by locus: roughly 620-640 donors for A, B, C, DRB1 and DQB1; more than 500 for DQA1; approximately 610 for DPA1; 450 to 480 for DPB1. Roughly 5 DR-DQ haplotypes were handled as single units for association and clustering because linkage in the cohort was strong. On average, roughly 200,000 unique TCR beta nucleotide sequences were sequenced per donor among several hundred genotyped donors of the cohort, with 15% to 20% of those sequences being non-productive.

From the cysteine up to the phenylalanine, the CDR3 has a length of 13 residues. Left in the record is the CDR3 DNA by itself, 39 bases read in frame from the first base. V is cut by 2 bases and J by 4 bases, and the space between the germline ends is 8 bases. CDR1 and CDR2 are drawn from the germline V gene (reference sequence): MNHEY, SMNVEV. The cohort was made up of 500 to 850 healthy bone marrow donors. All cohort members were sampled while nominally healthy, although unrecorded immune exposures were likely present. The donor was CMV seropositive and was included in the group of 270 or so seropositive cohort members. Every donor gave a peripheral blood sample, and the peripheral blood mononuclear cells from that sample were used for TCR beta sequencing. The Qiagen DNeasy Blood Extraction Kit was used to extract genomic DNA from the blood cell samples. The library was produced with the immunoSEQ multiplex PCR assay. For the multiplex PCR, a mixture combining 60 forward primers for TCR Vbeta segments and 13 reverse primers for TCR Jbeta segments was used. A multiplex PCR assay on genomic DNA amplified the CDR3 region of rearranged TCR beta genes. Amplified TCR beta libraries were sequenced as 87-base-pair reads on the Illumina HiSeq System. The published analysis was carried out like this. In a later analysis, tens of millions of unique TCR beta chains were counted across the 500 to 850 repertoires, and around 10 million of these chains were shared by at least two donors. Raw reads were error-corrected and collapsed into unique sequences by a nearest-neighbor algorithm in which closely related sequences were merged to remove PCR and sequencing errors. CDR3 sequences were aligned to IMGT reference sequences to assign V, D and J gene segments. For a sequence to be retained, a match of at least six nucleotides was required to both a V gene segment and a J gene segment. Rearrangements were called productive when the CDR3 lacked stop codons and stayed in frame with V and J; all others were non-productive. CDR3 was defined according to IMGT convention as the region running from the second conserved V-encoded cysteine to the conserved J-encoded phenylalanine. The earlier analysis of 500 to 750 of the donors excluded any sequence lacking an unambiguous match to a single V gene segment. An earlier analysis of 550 to 650 of the donors classified V segments as functional when productive rearrangements were above 56.7% and as segregating when the standard deviation between donors was above 5%. A statistical classification framework was developed to diagnose cytomegalovirus status using the catalog of TCR beta chain sequences. In a later analysis, V and J genes were assigned by comparing TCR nucleotide sequences against IMGT/GENE-DB human TR gene sequences. A later analysis assigned CDR3 sequences and most-parsimonious VDJ recombination scenarios with the TCRdist pipeline. In a later analysis, each TCR beta chain was defined by its CDR3 amino acid sequence together with its V-gene family, and reads lacking a unique V-gene family were excluded. To address suspected cross-contamination and a sequencing artifact, a later analysis removed over 500 highly shared, low-generation-probability nucleotide sequences. For each public chain, a later analysis derived a clonal expansion index from normalized ranks of inferred template counts within each repertoire. In a later analysis, generation probabilities were computed with a VDJ recombination model fitted to out-of-frame rearrangements, and the resulting probabilities were checked against IGoR. In a later analysis, hypergeometric tests were used to score TCR-TCR, TCR-HLA and TCR-CMV co-occurrence, with a repertoire-size bias correction applied to TCR pairs. A later analysis estimated false discovery rates by permuting HLA or CMV assignments 20 times. In a later analysis, co-occurring TCRs were grouped using DBSCAN, with TCRdist sequence similarity added in when clustering inside HLA-allele-positive subsets. For co-occurrence clustering, repertoires with fewer than 30,000 or more than 120,000 public chains were excluded, along with roughly 5 repertoires with anomalous nucleotide sharing. Entries here come from immuneACCESS through TCRdb and include only in-frame sequences with V and J called. Some clones fail to appear in such tables; in the studies checked, an unresolved V gene covers under half of the shortfall, and the cause of the remainder is unknown. V, J and clone size are those of that table, while D and trimming were read from the DNA. The sample data list fewer than 120,000 clones, and about three quarters of these were observed just once. The ten largest clones represent around 3.2% of the sample.

Here is what the overall study found, with its caveats: According to the authors, the approach could potentially be generalized to other disease states and immunological phenotypes. Broadly in line with IMGT annotations, most TCR beta V segments showed up in productive rearrangements about 87% or about 30% of the time in an earlier analysis of 587 of the donors. Because some donors lacked HLA typing at each locus, the association tests relied only on the typed subset. Approximately 18 rarely observed V segments, including chromosome 9 orphons, were excluded from the earlier analysis of several hundred of the donors because counts were too low. A later genetic analysis reported fewer N-insertions in productive TCRs among donors in an Asian-associated ancestry cluster than the roughly 640-donor mean. A cluster of highly shared sequence variants was judged likely to be a technical artifact of the sequencing pipeline. While some public TCRs were present in many individuals, most TCR sequences turned up only very rarely across donors. The classifier was reported to diagnose cytomegalovirus status with high specificity and sensitivity in both the original cohort and the validation cohort. According to a later analysis, most CMV-associated TCR beta chains appeared to be HLA-restricted, and the HLA associations seemed to be driven largely by CMV exposure. A later genetic analysis associated a missense DCLRE1C variant with V-gene and J-gene trimming of TCR beta chains, and an independent cohort replicated the association. A later analysis associated about 16,000 TCR beta sequences with specific HLA alleles at a false discovery rate of 0.05. Assigning TCR associations to individual alleles was difficult when HLA alleles, especially DR and DQ, strongly co-occurred. Compared with equally common non-associated chains, HLA-associated TCR beta chains in a later analysis were more clonally expanded and had lower generation probabilities. According to a later analysis, TCR association rates differed among HLA loci, with DRB1 alleles showing the most associated TCRs and HLA-C alleles showing the fewest. For the cohort, immune exposure information was limited to CMV serostatus. Several of the top co-occurrence clusters appeared to be linked to parvovirus B19, influenza, CMV and Epstein-Barr virus, according to a later analysis. Roughly uniform sequencing depth across donors was assumed in presence/absence analyses, although this assumption may not hold. A further reported finding was that TCR beta sequences accurately predicted the HLA-A and HLA-B alleles for most subjects in the first cohort. Only TCR beta chains were sequenced in this cohort, and the absence of alpha or paired-chain data limited detectable features. Some IMGT-functional V segments, including TRBV6-2 and TRBV6-3, could not be told apart with the 87-base-pair reads, so those segments were excluded. Correlated functional status among segregating V segments might reflect linkage disequilibrium, but an unknown experimental factor could not be ruled out. In the study, 164 TCR beta chains were listed as associated with cytomegalovirus. In vitro tests confirmed that three of the cytomegalovirus-associated TCR beta chains recognize cytomegalovirus antigens.

The TCR was taken from a woman aged 55 to 70 in good health and CMV-seropositive. Sequenced material: PBMCs. The rearranged segments are TRBV27 and TRBJ1-1, with the D gene not confidently named. The CDR3 protein sequence reads: CASSLRRGTEAFF. Here is the DNA: TGTGCCAGCAGTTTACGACGGGGCACTGAAGCTTTCTTT.